This T cell receptor (beta chain) was retrieved from a study of early T cells in non-severe SARS-CoV-2 infection. Overall study: Unsorted whole-blood RNA was sequenced in bulk, leaving chains unpaired.

This clonotype was seen at least ten times. V was cut by 1 base and J by 1 base, with 7 bases left in between. This CDR3 is 15 amino acids long. Looked up from germline, CDR1 is SGHTA and CDR2 is FQGNSA. TCRdb analysed the 5' RACE reads with MiXCR anew, one entry per CDR3 protein. The table has about 110,000 distinct CDR3 sequences, approximately 12% seen once. This chain connects TRBV7-2 to TRBJ2-2; D is unresolved. The specimen comprised whole blood, sampled at baseline. This TCR was recovered from an adult who was a healthcare worker with PCR-confirmed SARS-CoV-2 infection or an uninfected control (not recorded which). The chain's CDR3 is CASSLVVRNTGELFF. The CDR3 DNA reads TGTGCCAGCAGCTTAGTGGTGCGGAACACCGGGGAGCTGTTTTTT.